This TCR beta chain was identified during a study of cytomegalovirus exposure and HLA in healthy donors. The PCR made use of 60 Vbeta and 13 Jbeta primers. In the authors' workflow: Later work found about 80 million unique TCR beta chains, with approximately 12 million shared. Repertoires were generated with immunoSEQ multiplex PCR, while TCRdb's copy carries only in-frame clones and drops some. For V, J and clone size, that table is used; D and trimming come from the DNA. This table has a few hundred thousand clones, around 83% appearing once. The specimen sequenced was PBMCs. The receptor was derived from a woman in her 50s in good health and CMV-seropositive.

DNA of the CDR3: TGCGCCAGCAGCTTCCGGACTAGCGGGGCGACCGCCTACGAGCAGTACTTC. This codes for CASSFRTSGATAYEQYF. V is TRBV5-1 and J is TRBJ2-7; 12 bases are shared with TRBD2. The CDR3 spans 17 residues. V gave up 2 bases and J gave up 2 bases; unmatched junction bases: 8. Germline lookup yields CDR1 SGHRS and CDR2 YFSETQ. Full variable domain (missing parts from reference TRBV5-1 and TRBJ2-7): KAGVTQTPRYLIKTRGQQVTLSCSPISGHRSVSWYQQTPGQGLQFLFEYFSETQRNKGNFPGRFSGRQFSNSRSEMNVSTLELGDSALYLCASSFRTSGATAYEQYFGPGTRLTVT.